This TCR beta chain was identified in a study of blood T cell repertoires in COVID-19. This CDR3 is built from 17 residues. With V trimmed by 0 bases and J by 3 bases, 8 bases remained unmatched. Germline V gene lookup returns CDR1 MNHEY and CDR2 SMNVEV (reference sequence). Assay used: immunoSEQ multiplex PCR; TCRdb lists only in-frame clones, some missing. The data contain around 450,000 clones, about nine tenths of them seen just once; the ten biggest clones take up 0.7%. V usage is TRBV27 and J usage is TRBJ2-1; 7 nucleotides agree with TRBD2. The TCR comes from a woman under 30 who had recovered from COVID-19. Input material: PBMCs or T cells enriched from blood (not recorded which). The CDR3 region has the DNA TGTGCCAGCAGTTTATCGTACAGCGGGGCTCTCTACAATGAGCAGTTCTTC. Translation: CASSLSYSGALYNEQFF.